This TCR beta chain was sequenced during a study of CD8+ T cells in alopecia areata. Study-wide background: Tofacitinib dosing lasted 6 to 18 months, which was then followed by 6 months off drug.

Peripheral blood, together with lesional scalp punch biopsies, was collected from alopecia areata patients. cDNA prepared by RNA extraction and subsequent reverse transcription served as the template for sequencing. Profiled with immunoSEQ multiplex PCR; TCRdb holds only in-frame clones, not every one. This sample has 200,000 to 250,000 clones, with 57% found just once. Germline V gives CDR1 SEHNR, CDR2 FQNEAQ (reference sequence). The V gene end was trimmed by 4 bases and the J gene end by 7 bases; junction bases not matched to a gene: 13. The CDR3 has 16 amino acids. The material was CD4+ T cells sorted from blood, obtained at week 0. The chain uses TRBV7-9 and TRBJ1-5; 7 bases map to TRBD1. The receptor's source is a human donor with alopecia areata. The CDR3 spells CASSSGSRQGRQPQHF. CDR3 nucleotides: TGTGCCAGCAGCTCAGGGTCCCGACAGGGACGGCAGCCCCAGCATTTT.